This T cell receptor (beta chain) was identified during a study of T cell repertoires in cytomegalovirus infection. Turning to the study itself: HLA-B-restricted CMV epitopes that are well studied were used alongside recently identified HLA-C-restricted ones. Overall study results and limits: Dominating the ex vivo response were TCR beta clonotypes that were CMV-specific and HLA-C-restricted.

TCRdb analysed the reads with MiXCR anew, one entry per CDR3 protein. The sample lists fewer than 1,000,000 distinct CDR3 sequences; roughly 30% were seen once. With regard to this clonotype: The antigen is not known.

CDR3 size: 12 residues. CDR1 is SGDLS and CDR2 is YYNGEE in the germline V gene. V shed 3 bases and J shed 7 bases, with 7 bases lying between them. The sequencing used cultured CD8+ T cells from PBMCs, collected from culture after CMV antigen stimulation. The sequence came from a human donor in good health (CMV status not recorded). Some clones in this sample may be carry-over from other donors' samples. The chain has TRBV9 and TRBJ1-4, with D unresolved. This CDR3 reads CASSDLTEKLFF. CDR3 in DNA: TGTGCCAGCAGCGACCTTACTGAAAAACTGTTTTTT.